This T cell receptor beta chain was profiled in a study of T cells in Graves' hyperthyroidism and ophthalmopathy. Broader study findings: Researchers found most expanded thyroid clonotypes above 0.001 in blood as well.

The TCR beta CDR3 regions underwent amplification using RNA transcripts as the source. With the HTBI primer set, the TCR CDR3 went through a first round of RT-PCR. TCRdb reprocessed the multiplex PCR reads with MiXCR, giving one entry per CDR3 protein. Altogether roughly 400,000 distinct CDR3 sequences are present, around a quarter being singletons, with the ten largest covering more than 60%. Germline V gene lookup returns CDR1 GTSNPN and CDR2 SVGIG (reference sequence). Between the trimmed V and J ends, which lost 0 bases and 5 bases, there was a span of 8 bases. The CDR3 runs to 12 residues. This clonotype was observed many times. No antigen is known for it.

The clonotype originates from a man between 45 and 60 years old with Graves' hyperthyroidism. The sequencing input was blood. V usage is TRBV30 and J usage is TRBJ2-7, with D tentatively TRBD1 or TRBD2 (6 bases each). The CDR3 region is CAWSVRGHEQYF. CDR3 DNA: TGTGCCTGGAGTGTACGGGGGCACGAGCAGTACTTC.